This T cell receptor beta chain was documented in a study of beta chain features in type 1 diabetes. Whole-study results and caveats: The similarity of naive, central memory and Treg TCRB repertoires appeared greater among patients than among healthy donors. VDJ junctions from patients with type 1 diabetes contained fewer insertions and more deletions.

On average, the one heparinised blood draw given by each donor was approximately 100 mL. This clone occurred a few times. The antigen remains unidentified. CDR3 length equals 13 residues. CDR1 and CDR2 (germline): SQVTM, ANQGSEA. Germline trimming cut 0 bases from V and 6 bases from J; bases unmatched to any gene: 2. The sequenced template was cDNA made from the entire isolated RNA. Some clones are missing from TCRdb's copy, which holds only in-frame ones; the method was immunoSEQ multiplex PCR. In the table there are roughly 610,000 clones, around a sixth of which are singletons. The chain is built from TRBV29-1 and TRBJ2-7, with 10 bases aligning to TRBD1. Source material: naive CD4+ T cells from blood. The clonotype was recovered from a man aged 18 to 30 in good health. In DNA, the CDR3 is TGCAGCGTTGAAGAGGGACAGGGGCGCGAGCAGTACTTC. As protein: CSVEEGQGREQYF.